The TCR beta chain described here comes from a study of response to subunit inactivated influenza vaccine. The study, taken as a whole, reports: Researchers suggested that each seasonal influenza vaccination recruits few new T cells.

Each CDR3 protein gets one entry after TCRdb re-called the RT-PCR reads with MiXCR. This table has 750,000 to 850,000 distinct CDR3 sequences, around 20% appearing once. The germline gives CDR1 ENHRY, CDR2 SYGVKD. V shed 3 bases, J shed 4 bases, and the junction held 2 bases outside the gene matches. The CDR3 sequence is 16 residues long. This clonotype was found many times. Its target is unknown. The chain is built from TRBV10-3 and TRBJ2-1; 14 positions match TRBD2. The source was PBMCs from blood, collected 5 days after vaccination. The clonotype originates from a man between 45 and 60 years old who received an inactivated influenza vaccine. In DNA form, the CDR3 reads TGTGCCATCAGTGACAGGACTAGCGGGAGGTACAATGAGCAGTTCTTC. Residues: CAISDRTSGRYNEQFF.